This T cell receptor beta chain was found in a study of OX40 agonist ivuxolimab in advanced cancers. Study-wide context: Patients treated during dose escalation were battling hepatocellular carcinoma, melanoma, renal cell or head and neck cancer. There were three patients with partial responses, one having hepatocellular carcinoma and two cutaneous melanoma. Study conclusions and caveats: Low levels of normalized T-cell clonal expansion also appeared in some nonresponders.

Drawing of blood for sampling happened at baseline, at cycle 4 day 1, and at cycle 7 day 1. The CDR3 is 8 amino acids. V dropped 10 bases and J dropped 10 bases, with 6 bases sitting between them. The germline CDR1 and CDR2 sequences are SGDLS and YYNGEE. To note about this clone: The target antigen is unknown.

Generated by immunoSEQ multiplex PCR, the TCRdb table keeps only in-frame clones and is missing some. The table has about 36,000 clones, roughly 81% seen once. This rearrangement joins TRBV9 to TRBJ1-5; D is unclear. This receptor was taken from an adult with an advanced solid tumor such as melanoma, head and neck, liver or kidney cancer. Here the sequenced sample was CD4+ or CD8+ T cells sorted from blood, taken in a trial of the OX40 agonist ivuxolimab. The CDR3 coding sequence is TGTGCCTCCCCCCCCCAGCATTTT. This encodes CASPPQHF.